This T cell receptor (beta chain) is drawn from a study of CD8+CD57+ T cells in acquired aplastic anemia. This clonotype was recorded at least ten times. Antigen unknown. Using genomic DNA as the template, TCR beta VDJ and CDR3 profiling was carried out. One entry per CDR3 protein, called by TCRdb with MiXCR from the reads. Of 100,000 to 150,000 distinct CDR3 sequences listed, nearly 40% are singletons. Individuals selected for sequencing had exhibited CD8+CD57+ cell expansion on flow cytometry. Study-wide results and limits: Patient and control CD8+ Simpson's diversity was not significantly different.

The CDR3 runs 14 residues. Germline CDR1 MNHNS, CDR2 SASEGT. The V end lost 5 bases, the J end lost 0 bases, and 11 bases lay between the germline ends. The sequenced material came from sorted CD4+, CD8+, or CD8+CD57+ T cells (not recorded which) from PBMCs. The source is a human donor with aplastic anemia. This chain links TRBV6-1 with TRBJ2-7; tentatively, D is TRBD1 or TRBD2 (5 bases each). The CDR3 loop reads CASSRGVGSYEQYF. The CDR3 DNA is TGTGCCAGCAGTCGAGGGGTGGGCTCCTACGAGCAGTACTTC.